One TCR beta chain is described in this entry. Its antigen is still unknown. Per the germline V gene, CDR1 is SGHVS and CDR2 is FNYEAQ. This CDR3 comprises 17 residues. V lost 0 bases to trimming and J lost 0 bases, with 14 bases between them. This entry is derived from a study of Ad26.COV2.S vaccination and SARS-CoV-2 variants. General study findings and limits: Among vaccine recipients, spike-specific TCR breadth exceeded that of placebo recipients. Responses of T cells in total may have been underestimated by the TCR breadth and depth analyses.

Libraries were prepared by immunoSEQ multiplex PCR; TCRdb keeps only in-frame clonotypes and omits some of them. Among over 90,000 clones listed, about three quarters were seen once. The receptor's source is a human donor who had recovered from COVID-19. The sample consisted of peripheral blood, taken after recovery from COVID-19. The J gene is TRBJ1-2, the V gene TRBV7-6; perhaps TRBD1 as D (6 bases). The DNA of the CDR3 is TGTGCCAGCAGCTTAGCCCCTGGGGGCCCGGCTAACTATGGCTACACCTTC. It is translated as CASSLAPGGPANYGYTF. Looking up the rest from reference TRBV7-6 and TRBJ1-2 gives the full variable domain: GAGVSQSPRYKVTKRGQDVALRCDPISGHVSLYWYRQALGQGPEFLTYFNYEAQQDKSGLPNDRFSAERPEGSISTLTIQRTEQRDSAMYRCASSLAPGGPANYGYTFGSGTRLTVV.